This T cell receptor beta chain appears in the sequencing data of a study of monozygotic twins with inflammatory bowel disease. To note about this clonotype: Its antigen is still unknown.

Broader study findings: Versus healthy twins, IBD patients showed fewer clonotypes shared with others, especially with disease activity.

A total RNA quantity of 3500 ng went into each TCR library. Template switching incorporated UMIs with a 6-nucleotide sample barcode. Reprocessing the 5' RACE reads, TCRdb reports a single entry for every CDR3 protein and omits DNA. With about 170,000 distinct CDR3 sequences in the sample, the ten largest clones hold approximately 3%. Blood was drawn at under 3 ml per donor. The CDR3 has 13 amino acids. Sequencing was done on a sample of blood. V gene TRBV12-3 or TRBV12-4 combines with J gene TRBJ2-1. This sequence was found in a human donor with ulcerative colitis or Crohn's disease, or a healthy co-twin of an affected twin (not recorded which). The CDR3 loop reads CASRSPNEDEQFF.